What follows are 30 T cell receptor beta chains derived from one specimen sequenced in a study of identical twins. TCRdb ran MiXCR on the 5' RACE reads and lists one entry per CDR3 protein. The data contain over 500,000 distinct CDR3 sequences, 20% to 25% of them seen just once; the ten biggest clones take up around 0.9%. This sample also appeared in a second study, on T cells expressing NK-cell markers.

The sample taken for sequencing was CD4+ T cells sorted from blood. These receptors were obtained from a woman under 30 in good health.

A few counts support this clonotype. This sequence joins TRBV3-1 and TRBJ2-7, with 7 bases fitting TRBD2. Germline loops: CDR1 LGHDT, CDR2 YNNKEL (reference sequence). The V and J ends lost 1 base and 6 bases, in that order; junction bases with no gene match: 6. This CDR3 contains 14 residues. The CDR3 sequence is CASSQVRGFTEQYF. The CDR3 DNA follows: TGTGCCAGCAGCCAAGTGCGGGGGTTTACCGAGCAGTACTTC.

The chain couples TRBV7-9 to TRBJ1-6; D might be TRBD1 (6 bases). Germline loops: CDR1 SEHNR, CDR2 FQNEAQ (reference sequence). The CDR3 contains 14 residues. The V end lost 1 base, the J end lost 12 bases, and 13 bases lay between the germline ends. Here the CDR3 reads CASSLGQGRGPLHF. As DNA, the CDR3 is TGTGCCAGCAGCTTAGGGCAGGGGAGAGGACCCCTCCACTTT. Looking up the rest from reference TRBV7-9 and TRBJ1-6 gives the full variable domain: DTGVSQNPRHKITKRGQNVTFRCDPISEHNRLYWYRQTLGQGPEFLTYFQNEAQLEKSRLLSDRFSAERPKGSFSTLEIQRTEQGDSAMYLCASSLGQGRGPLHFGNGTRLTVT.

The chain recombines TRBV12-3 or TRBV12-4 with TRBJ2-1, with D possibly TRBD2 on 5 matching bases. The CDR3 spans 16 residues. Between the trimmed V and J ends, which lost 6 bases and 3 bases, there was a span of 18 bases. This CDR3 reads CASRPTRVDLYNEQFF. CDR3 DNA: TGTGCCAGCAGGCCAACGAGGGTCGACCTCTACAATGAGCAGTTCTTC.

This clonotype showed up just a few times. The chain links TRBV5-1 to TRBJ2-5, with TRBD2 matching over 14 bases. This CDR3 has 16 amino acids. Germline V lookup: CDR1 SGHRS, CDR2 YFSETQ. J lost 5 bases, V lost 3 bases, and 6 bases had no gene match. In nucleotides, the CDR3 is TGCGCCAGCAGCTCCCGACTAGCGGGAGGGGGGGAGACCCAGTACTTC. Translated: CASSSRLAGGGETQYF.

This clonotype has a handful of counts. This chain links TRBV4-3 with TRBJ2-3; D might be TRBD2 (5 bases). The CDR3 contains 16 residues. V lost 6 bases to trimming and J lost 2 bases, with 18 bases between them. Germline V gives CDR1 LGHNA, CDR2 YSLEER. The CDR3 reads CASSRESVGLTDTQYF. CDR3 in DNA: TGCGCCAGCAGTCGGGAAAGCGTCGGTCTCACAGATACGCAGTATTTT.

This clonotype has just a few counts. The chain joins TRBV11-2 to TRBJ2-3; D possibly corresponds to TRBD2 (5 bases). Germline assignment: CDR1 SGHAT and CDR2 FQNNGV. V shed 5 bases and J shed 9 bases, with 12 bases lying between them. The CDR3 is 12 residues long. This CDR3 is CASSQTRETQYF. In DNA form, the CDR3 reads TGTGCCAGCAGCCAAACGAGGGAGACGCAGTATTTT.

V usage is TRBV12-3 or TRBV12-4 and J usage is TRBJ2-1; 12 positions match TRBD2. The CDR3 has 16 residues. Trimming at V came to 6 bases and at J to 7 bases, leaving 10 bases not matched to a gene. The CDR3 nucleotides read TGTGCCAGCAGCCTCCTCGGACTAGCGGGGAGAAATGAGCAGTTCTTC. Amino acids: CASSLLGLAGRNEQFF.

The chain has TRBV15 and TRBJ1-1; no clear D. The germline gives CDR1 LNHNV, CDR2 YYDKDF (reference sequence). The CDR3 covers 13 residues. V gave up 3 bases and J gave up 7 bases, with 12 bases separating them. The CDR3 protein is CATSSQPEREAFF. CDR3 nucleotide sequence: TGTGCCACCAGCAGCCAACCGGAACGTGAAGCTTTCTTT.

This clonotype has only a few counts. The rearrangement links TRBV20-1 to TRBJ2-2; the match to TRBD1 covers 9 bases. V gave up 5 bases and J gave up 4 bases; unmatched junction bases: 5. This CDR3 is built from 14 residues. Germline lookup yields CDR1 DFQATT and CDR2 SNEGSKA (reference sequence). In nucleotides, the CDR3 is TGCAGTGCTTCAATACAGGGGGCCACCGGGGAGCTGTTTTTT. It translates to CSASIQGATGELFF.

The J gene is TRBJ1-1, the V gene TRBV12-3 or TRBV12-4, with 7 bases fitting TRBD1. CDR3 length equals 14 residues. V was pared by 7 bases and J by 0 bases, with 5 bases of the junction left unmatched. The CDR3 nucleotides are TGTGCCAGCACCCTGGGACAGTTGAACACTGAAGCTTTCTTT. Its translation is CASTLGQLNTEAFF.

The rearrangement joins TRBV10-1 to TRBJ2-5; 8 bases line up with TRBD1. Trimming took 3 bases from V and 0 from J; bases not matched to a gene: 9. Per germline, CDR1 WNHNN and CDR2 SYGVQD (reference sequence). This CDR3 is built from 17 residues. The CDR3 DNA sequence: TGCGCCAGCAGTGATTCCCCGCAGGGGGCCTACCAAGAGACCCAGTACTTC. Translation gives CASSDSPQGAYQETQYF.

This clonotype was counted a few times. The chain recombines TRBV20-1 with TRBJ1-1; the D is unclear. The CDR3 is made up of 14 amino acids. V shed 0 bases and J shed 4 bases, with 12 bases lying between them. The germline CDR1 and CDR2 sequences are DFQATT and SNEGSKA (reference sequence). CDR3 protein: CSAREPRGSTEAFF. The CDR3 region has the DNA TGCAGTGCTAGAGAGCCCCGTGGTAGCACTGAAGCTTTCTTT.

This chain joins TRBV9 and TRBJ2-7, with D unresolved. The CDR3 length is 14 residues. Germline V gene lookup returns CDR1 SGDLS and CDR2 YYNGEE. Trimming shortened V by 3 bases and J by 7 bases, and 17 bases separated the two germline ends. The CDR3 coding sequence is TGTGCCAGCAGCGGAATTGGTCCTACGGAGGAGCAGTACTTC. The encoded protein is CASSGIGPTEEQYF. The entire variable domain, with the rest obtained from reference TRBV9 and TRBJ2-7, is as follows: DSGVTQTPKHLITATGQRVTLRCSPRSGDLSVYWYQQSLDQGLQFLIQYYNGEERAKGNILERFSAQQFPDLHSELNLSSLELGDSALYFCASSGIGPTEEQYFGPGTRLTVT.

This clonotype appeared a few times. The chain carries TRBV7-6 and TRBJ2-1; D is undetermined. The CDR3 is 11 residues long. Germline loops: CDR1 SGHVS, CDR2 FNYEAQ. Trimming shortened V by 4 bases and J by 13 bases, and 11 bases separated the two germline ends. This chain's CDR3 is CASSSNSLQFF. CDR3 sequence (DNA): TGTGCCAGCAGCTCTAACTCCCTCCAGTTCTTC.

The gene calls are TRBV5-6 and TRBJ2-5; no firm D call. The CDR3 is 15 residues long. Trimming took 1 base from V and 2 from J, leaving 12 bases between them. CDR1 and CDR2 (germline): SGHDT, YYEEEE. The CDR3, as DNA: TGTGCCAGCAGCTTGTTCGCAGGATCACAAGAGACCCAGTACTTC. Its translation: CASSLFAGSQETQYF.

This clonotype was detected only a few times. CDR3 region: CASSLPAGELFF. In DNA, the CDR3 is TGTGCCAGCAGCCTACCGGCCGGGGAGCTGTTTTTT. V usage is TRBV7-9 and J usage is TRBJ2-2, with D unclear. V was pared by 5 bases and J by 6 bases, with 7 bases between. The CDR3 is made up of 12 amino acids. Germline V gene data show CDR1 as SEHNR and CDR2 as FQNEAQ (reference sequence).

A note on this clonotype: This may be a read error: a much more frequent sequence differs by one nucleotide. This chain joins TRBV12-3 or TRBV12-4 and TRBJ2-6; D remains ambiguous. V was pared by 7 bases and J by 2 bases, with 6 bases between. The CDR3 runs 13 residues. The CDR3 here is CASTNTGANVLTF. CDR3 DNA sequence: TGTGCCAGCACTAATACTGGGGCCAACGTCCTGACTTTC.

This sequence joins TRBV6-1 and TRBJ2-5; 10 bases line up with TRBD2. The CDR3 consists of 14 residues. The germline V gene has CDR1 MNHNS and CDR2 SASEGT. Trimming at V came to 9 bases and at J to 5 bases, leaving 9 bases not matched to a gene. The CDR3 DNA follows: TGTGCCAGTCTCGAGCGGGGGGGCTTGGAGACCCAGTACTTC. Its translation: CASLERGGLETQYF.

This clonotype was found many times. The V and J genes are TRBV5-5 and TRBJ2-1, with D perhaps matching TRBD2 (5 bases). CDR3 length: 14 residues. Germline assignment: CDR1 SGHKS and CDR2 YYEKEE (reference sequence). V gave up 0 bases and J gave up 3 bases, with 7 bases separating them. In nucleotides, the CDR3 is TGTGCCAGCAGCTTGGACGGGAACTACAATGAGCAGTTCTTC. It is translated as CASSLDGNYNEQFF. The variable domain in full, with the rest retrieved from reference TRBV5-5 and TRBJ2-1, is DAGVTQSPTHLIKTRGQQVTLRCSPISGHKSVSWYQQVLGQGPQFIFQYYEKEERGRGNFPDRFSARQFPNYSSELNVNALLLGDSALYLCASSLDGNYNEQFFGPGTRLTVL.

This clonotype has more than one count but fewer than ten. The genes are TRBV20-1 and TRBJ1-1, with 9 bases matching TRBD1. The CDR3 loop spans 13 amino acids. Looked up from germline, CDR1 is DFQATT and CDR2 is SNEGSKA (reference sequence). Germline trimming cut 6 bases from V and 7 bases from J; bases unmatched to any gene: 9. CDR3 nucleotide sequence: TGCAGTGCCACACAGGGGGCCGGATATGAAGCTTTCTTT. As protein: CSATQGAGYEAFF.

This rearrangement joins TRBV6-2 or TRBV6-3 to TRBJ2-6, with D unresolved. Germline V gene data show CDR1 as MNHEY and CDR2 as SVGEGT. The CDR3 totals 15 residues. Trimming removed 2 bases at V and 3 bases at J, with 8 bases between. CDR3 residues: CASSYAYSGANVLTF. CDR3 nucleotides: TGTGCCAGCAGTTACGCCTACAGTGGGGCCAACGTCCTGACTTTC.

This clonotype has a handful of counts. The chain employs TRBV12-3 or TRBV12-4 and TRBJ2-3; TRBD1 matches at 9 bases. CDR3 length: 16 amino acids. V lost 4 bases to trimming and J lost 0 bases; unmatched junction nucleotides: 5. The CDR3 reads CASSSTGGPSTDTQYF. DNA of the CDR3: TGTGCCAGCAGTTCGACAGGGGGTCCTAGCACAGATACGCAGTATTTT.

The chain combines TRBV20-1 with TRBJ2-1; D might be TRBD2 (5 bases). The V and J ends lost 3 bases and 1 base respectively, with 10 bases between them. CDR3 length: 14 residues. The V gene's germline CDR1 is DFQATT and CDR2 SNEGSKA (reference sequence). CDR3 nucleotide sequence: TGCAGTGCTAGTCACTGGAGGTCCTACAATGAGCAGTTCTTC. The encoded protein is CSASHWRSYNEQFF.

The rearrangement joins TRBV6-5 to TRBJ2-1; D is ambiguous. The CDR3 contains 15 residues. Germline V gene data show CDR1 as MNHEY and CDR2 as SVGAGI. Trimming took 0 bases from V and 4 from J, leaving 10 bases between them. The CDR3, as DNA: TGTGCCAGCAGTTACTCTCGGTTCATGTACAATGAGCAGTTCTTC. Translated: CASSYSRFMYNEQFF.

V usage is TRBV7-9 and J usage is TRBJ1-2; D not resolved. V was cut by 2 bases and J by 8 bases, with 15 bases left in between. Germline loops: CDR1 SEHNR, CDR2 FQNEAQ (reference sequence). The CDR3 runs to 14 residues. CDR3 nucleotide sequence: TGTGCCAGCAGCTTAACCCCATCTTTAGGCGGCTACACCTTC. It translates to CASSLTPSLGGYTF.

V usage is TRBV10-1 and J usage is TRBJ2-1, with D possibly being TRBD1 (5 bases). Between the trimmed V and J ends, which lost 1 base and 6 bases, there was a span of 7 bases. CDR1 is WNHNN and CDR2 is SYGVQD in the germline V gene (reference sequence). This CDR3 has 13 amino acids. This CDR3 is CASSEFTGNEQFF. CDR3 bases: TGCGCCAGCAGTGAGTTTACAGGCAATGAGCAGTTCTTC.

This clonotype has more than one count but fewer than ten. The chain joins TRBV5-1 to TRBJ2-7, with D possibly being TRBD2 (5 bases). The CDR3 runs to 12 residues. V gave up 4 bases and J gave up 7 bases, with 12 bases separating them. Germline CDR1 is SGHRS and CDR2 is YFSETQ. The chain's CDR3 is CASSIGTREQYF. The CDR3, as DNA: TGCGCCAGCAGCATCGGAACTAGGGAGCAGTACTTC.

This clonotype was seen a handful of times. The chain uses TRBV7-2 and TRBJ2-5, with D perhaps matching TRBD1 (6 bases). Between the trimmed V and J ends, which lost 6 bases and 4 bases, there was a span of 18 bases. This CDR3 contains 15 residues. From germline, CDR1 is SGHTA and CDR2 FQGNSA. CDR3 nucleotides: TGTGCCAGCAGGCCCCCAGGGGTAGTCGTAGAGACCCAGTACTTC. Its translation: CASRPPGVVVETQYF.

CDR3 nucleotides: TGCAGCGTTGGTTCAGGCCACGAGCAGTACTTC. Translated, it gives CSVGSGHEQYF. This chain uses TRBV29-1 with TRBJ2-7; D call uncertain. V lost 4 bases and J 5 bases, leaving 9 bases between the germline ends. Per the germline V gene, CDR1 is SQVTM and CDR2 is ANQGSEA. The CDR3 loop spans 11 amino acids.

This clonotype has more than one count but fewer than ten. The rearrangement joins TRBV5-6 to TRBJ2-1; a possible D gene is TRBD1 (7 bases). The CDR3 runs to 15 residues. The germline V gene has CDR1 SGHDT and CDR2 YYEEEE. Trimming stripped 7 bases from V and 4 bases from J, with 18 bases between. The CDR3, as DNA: TGTGCCAGCGGGGGGATGGGACAGAATTACAATGAGCAGTTCTTC. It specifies CASGGMGQNYNEQFF.